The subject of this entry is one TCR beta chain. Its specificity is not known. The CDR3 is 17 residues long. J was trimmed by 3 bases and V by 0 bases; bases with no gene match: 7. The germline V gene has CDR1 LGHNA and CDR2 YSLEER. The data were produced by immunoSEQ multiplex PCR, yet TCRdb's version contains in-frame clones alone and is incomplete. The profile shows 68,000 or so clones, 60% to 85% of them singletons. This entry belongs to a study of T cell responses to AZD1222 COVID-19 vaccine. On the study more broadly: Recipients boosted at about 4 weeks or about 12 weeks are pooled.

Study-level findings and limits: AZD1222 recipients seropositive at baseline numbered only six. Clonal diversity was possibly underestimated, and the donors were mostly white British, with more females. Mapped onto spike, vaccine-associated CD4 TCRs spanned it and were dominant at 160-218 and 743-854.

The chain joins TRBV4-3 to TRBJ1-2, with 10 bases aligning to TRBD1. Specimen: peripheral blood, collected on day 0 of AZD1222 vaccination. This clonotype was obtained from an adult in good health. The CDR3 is CASSQDIGQGVDYGYTF. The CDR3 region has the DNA TGCGCCAGCAGCCAAGATATCGGACAGGGGGTGGACTATGGCTACACCTTC.